Below are 32 T cell receptor beta chains sequenced from a single sample in a study of naive CD8 T cells in extremely preterm neonates. The table came from immunoSEQ multiplex PCR; TCRdb's copy has only in-frame clones and leaves some out. Of 5,500 to 6,500 clones listed, nearly 98% are singletons. Material: naive CD8+ T cells from blood. The receptors come from a human donor in good health.

This chain connects TRBV7-9 to TRBJ1-1; possibly TRBD1 for D (6 bases). The V gene's germline CDR1 is SEHNR and CDR2 FQNEAQ (reference sequence). The CDR3 extends over 11 amino acids. V lost 3 bases to trimming and J lost 11 bases, with 10 bases between them. CDR3 region: CASSFEGVAFF. CDR3 nucleotide sequence: TGTGCCAGCAGCTTCGAGGGGGTGGCTTTCTTT.

The CDR3 region has the DNA TGTGCCAGCAGCTCGAGCCAGGGGGCATGGGCCAACGTCCTGACTTTC. Its protein product is CASSSSQGAWANVLTF. The chain is built from TRBV7-9 and TRBJ2-6; 8 positions match TRBD1. Germline trimming cut 4 bases from V and 5 bases from J; bases unmatched to any gene: 7. This CDR3 is 16 amino acids long. Germline V gene lookup returns CDR1 SEHNR and CDR2 FQNEAQ (reference sequence).

The chain carries TRBV11-2 and TRBJ2-1; D might be TRBD2 (6 bases). V lost 7 bases and J 1 base, leaving 14 bases between the germline ends. Germline V lookup: CDR1 SGHAT, CDR2 FQNNGV. This CDR3 region has 15 residues. The CDR3 loop reads CASTRSGPSYNEQFF. As DNA, the CDR3 is TGTGCCAGCACCCGAAGCGGGCCGTCCTACAATGAGCAGTTCTTC.

V gene TRBV28 combines with J gene TRBJ2-6; 8 positions agree with TRBD2. CDR3 length: 18 residues. Trimming at V came to 10 bases and at J to 0 bases, leaving 14 bases not matched to a gene. The germline V gene encodes CDR1 MDHEN and CDR2 SYDVKM. The CDR3 is CAITPAGGQRSGANVLTF. The CDR3 DNA reads TGTGCCATTACTCCCGCGGGGGGCCAACGCTCTGGGGCCAACGTCCTGACTTTC.

The rearrangement links TRBV6-5 to TRBJ1-2; no clear D gene. The CDR3 sequence is 14 residues long. Germline CDR1 and CDR2: MNHEY and SVGAGI. V gave up 5 bases and J gave up 4 bases, with 14 bases separating them. CDR3 loop: CASSHNTVPYGYTF. CDR3 nucleotides: TGTGCCAGCAGTCACAATACCGTCCCCTATGGCTACACCTTC.

V gene TRBV29-1 combines with J gene TRBJ2-7; TRBD2 might be the D (8 bases). This CDR3 comprises 13 residues. Germline V gene data show CDR1 as SQVTM and CDR2 as ANQGSEA. V was cut by 6 bases and J by 6 bases, with 18 bases left in between. CDR3 amino acids: CSVTSGGLGEQYF. CDR3 nucleotides: TGCAGCGTGACCTCAGGGGGACTAGGCGAGCAGTACTTC.

The chain combines TRBV6-1 with TRBJ2-3; TRBD2 matches 12 bases. CDR1 MNHNS and CDR2 SASEGT come from the germline V gene. V dropped 5 bases and J dropped 4; count of bases not matched to a gene: 1. This CDR3 region has 14 residues. The CDR3 protein is CASSLAGGPDTQYF. The CDR3 DNA is TGTGCCAGCAGTCTAGCGGGGGGGCCAGATACGCAGTATTTT.

On this clone: The CDR3 carries no conserved terminal phenylalanine or tryptophan, so it likely arises from a read error. The chain combines TRBV20-1 with TRBJ1-1, with no clear D. CDR3 length equals 11 residues. Trimming stripped 3 bases from V and 1 base from J, with 3 bases between. CDR1 is DFQATT and CDR2 is SNEGSKA in the germline V gene (reference sequence). The CDR3 loop is CSARRNTEAFL. CDR3 bases: TGCAGTGCTAGGAGGAACACTGAAGCTTTCCTT.

The chain employs TRBV7-2 and TRBJ2-7; perhaps TRBD1 as D (5 bases). CDR1 is SGHTA, CDR2 FQGNSA, per germline. Trimming shortened V by 5 bases and J by 6 bases, and 11 bases separated the two germline ends. The CDR3 is made up of 12 amino acids. The CDR3 here is CASSDRGLEQYF. The CDR3 DNA reads as TGTGCCAGCAGCGACAGAGGCCTCGAGCAGTACTTC.

The chain's CDR3 is CASSRSRTSLDDEQFF. In DNA form, the CDR3 reads TGTGCCAGTAGTAGGTCCCGGACTAGCCTGGACGATGAGCAGTTCTTC. The V and J genes are TRBV19 and TRBJ2-1; 8 bases fit TRBD2. Trimming at V came to 4 bases and at J to 8 bases, leaving 13 bases not matched to a gene. The CDR3 is 16 amino acids. Germline CDR1 LNHDA, CDR2 SQIVND (reference sequence).

The V gene is TRBV11-2, the J gene TRBJ2-5; D gene uncertain. Per germline, CDR1 SGHAT and CDR2 FQNNGV. V was cut by 5 bases and J by 5 bases, with 15 bases left in between. The CDR3 length is 14 residues. The CDR3 nucleotides are TGTGCCAGCAGCCATAGCCCTAGTGGGGAGACCCAGTACTTC. It translates to CASSHSPSGETQYF.

The chain carries TRBV6-5 and TRBJ1-2; D is unclear. Germline CDR1 is MNHEY and CDR2 is SVGAGI. Trimming stripped 7 bases from V and 0 bases from J, with 9 bases between. The CDR3 runs to 13 residues. CDR3 bases: TGTGCCAGCACCAGAGGAGCTAACTATGGCTACACCTTC. Translated: CASTRGANYGYTF.

The chain uses TRBV2 and TRBJ2-1; the match to TRBD2 covers 10 bases. The CDR3 has 17 residues. Per germline, CDR1 SNHLY and CDR2 FYNNEI. J lost 4 bases, V lost 6 bases, and 12 bases had no gene match. CDR3 amino acids: CASSEEASGRTYNEQFF. In nucleotides, the CDR3 is TGTGCCAGCAGCGAGGAGGCTAGCGGGAGAACATACAATGAGCAGTTCTTC.

This clone was detected only once. The rearrangement uses TRBV7-2 and TRBJ2-1; D is perhaps TRBD2 (6 bases). CDR1 is SGHTA and CDR2 is FQGNSA in the germline V gene. V was cut by 5 bases and J by 5 bases, with 16 bases left in between. The CDR3 loop spans 15 amino acids. The DNA for the CDR3 is TGTGCCAGCAGCCCCCCCCGGAGGGTGGACAATGAGCAGTTCTTC. It encodes CASSPPRRVDNEQFF.

The chain is built from TRBV7-2 and TRBJ1-1, with D possibly TRBD1 on 6 matching bases. Trimming cost V 4 bases and J 4 bases, with 13 bases left between them. The CDR3 runs to 14 residues. CDR1 is SGHTA, CDR2 FQGNSA, per germline. In DNA, the CDR3 is TGTGCCAGCAGCTCGCTACAGGGCTCCACTGAAGCTTTCTTT. The encoded protein is CASSSLQGSTEAFF.

CDR3: CASSYYYQETQYF. The CDR3 DNA is TGTGCCAGCAGTTATTACTACCAAGAGACCCAGTACTTC. This rearrangement joins TRBV27 to TRBJ2-5; D is ambiguous. The CDR3 is 13 residues long. The V gene's germline CDR1 is MNHEY and CDR2 SMNVEV (reference sequence). The V end was cut by 4 bases, the J end by 0 bases, with 6 bases between.

This clone was recorded only once. This chain uses TRBV6-1 with TRBJ2-5; 7 nucleotides match TRBD2. The germline V gene has CDR1 MNHNS and CDR2 SASEGT. The CDR3 has 15 amino acids. Unmatched junction bases numbered 10, after V lost 2 bases and J lost 7 bases. In DNA, the CDR3 is TGTGCCAGCAGTGAAAGTTCGCGGGGGTGGGGGACCCAGTACTTC. It specifies CASSESSRGWGTQYF.

CDR3 protein: CASSFRAGGSTDTQYF. CDR3 sequence (DNA): TGTGCCAGCAGCTTTCGAGCGGGGGGGAGCACAGATACGCAGTATTTT. The chain recombines TRBV7-2 with TRBJ2-3; 10 bases fit TRBD2. Unmatched junction bases numbered 3, after V lost 3 bases and J lost 0 bases. Per germline, CDR1 SGHTA and CDR2 FQGNSA. This CDR3 contains 16 residues.

The chain carries TRBV28 and TRBJ1-3; 9 bases are a match to TRBD1. The germline V gene has CDR1 MDHEN and CDR2 SYDVKM. The CDR3 loop spans 18 amino acids. V dropped 0 bases and J dropped 0; count of bases not matched to a gene: 6. The CDR3 sequence: CASSLWGQGPRSGNTIYF. CDR3 sequence (DNA): TGTGCCAGCAGTTTATGGGGACAGGGACCTCGCTCTGGAAACACCATATATTTT.

The rearrangement uses TRBV7-9 and TRBJ1-2; D is ambiguous. This CDR3 contains 13 residues. The V gene lost 6 bases and the J gene lost 8 bases, with 16 bases spanning the gap. The germline V gene encodes CDR1 SEHNR and CDR2 FQNEAQ (reference sequence). The CDR3 bases are TGTGCCAGCAGATCATTCGGGTCGTGGGGCTACACCTTC. It encodes CASRSFGSWGYTF.

In this sample, this clone turned up once. The rearrangement links TRBV19 to TRBJ2-2, with 11 bases lining up with TRBD1. Germline V CDR1 and CDR2: LNHDA, SQIVND (reference sequence). The CDR3 has 16 amino acids. V was clipped by 5 bases and J by 5 bases; unmatched bases: 7. CDR3 sequence: CASSSRTGGSTGELFF. CDR3 in DNA: TGTGCCAGTAGTTCCCGGACAGGGGGCTCTACCGGGGAGCTGTTTTTT.

The chain links TRBV4-3 to TRBJ2-7; 11 bases line up with TRBD2. V lost 1 base, J lost 3 bases, and 2 bases stayed unmatched. The CDR3 loop spans 15 amino acids. Germline V gene sequence: CDR1 LGHNA, CDR2 YSLEER. Here the CDR3 reads CASSQGLAGGYEQYF. The CDR3 coding sequence is TGCGCCAGCAGCCAAGGCCTAGCGGGGGGCTACGAGCAGTACTTC.

V usage is TRBV29-1 and J usage is TRBJ2-1; D possibly corresponds to TRBD2 (5 bases). CDR3 length equals 15 residues. V was clipped by 8 bases and J by 0 bases, with 17 bases between them. Germline V gives CDR1 SQVTM, CDR2 ANQGSEA. The CDR3 spells CSPPRGPSSYNEQFF. The CDR3 bases are TGCAGCCCTCCCCGGGGTCCCAGCTCCTACAATGAGCAGTTCTTC.

The chain has TRBV7-2 and TRBJ1-2; 11 positions agree with TRBD1. CDR3 size: 15 residues. With V trimmed by 1 base and J by 7 bases, 5 bases remained unmatched. CDR1 and CDR2 from the germline V gene are SGHTA and FQGNSA. The CDR3 protein is CASSLDRDRGIGYTF. The DNA for the CDR3 is TGTGCCAGCAGCTTAGACCGGGACAGGGGGATTGGCTACACCTTC.

V is TRBV9 and J is TRBJ2-2; unclear D gene. Trimming left V 0 bases short and J 5 bases short, with 8 bases between. Germline CDR1 is SGDLS and CDR2 is YYNGEE. The CDR3 covers 14 residues. CDR3 sequence (DNA): TGTGCCAGCAGCGTAGTATCGGTTACCGGGGAGCTGTTTTTT. As protein: CASSVVSVTGELFF.

The chain couples TRBV20-1 to TRBJ2-1; possible D gene TRBD2, 5 bases. CDR1 and CDR2 (germline): DFQATT, SNEGSKA (reference sequence). The length of the CDR3 is 11 residues. V lost 3 bases and J lost 8, with 8 bases in between. The CDR3 sequence: CSASFGDEQFF. The CDR3 coding sequence is TGCAGTGCTAGTTTCGGGGATGAGCAGTTCTTC.

The CDR3 region is CASSEGSVRTQYF. The CDR3 DNA is TGTGCCAGCAGTGAAGGGTCGGTGAGGACCCAGTACTTC. The chain has TRBV6-1 and TRBJ2-5; D uncertain. Germline V gene lookup returns CDR1 MNHNS and CDR2 SASEGT. The CDR3 is 13 residues long. V lost 1 base to trimming and J lost 7 bases, with 10 bases between them.

This clone was recorded once. The chain is built from TRBV19 and TRBJ2-1; tentatively, D is TRBD1 (6 bases). There are 16 residues in the CDR3. Germline CDR1 is LNHDA and CDR2 is SQIVND (reference sequence). V gave up 5 bases and J gave up 8 bases, with 22 bases separating them. The CDR3: CASSGRQAWERDEQFF. CDR3 DNA sequence: TGTGCCAGTAGTGGCCGACAGGCCTGGGAAAGGGATGAGCAGTTCTTC.

The DNA for the CDR3 is TGTGCCAGCAGCTTATGGGGGGGCTCATACGAGCAGTACTTC. Amino acid sequence: CASSLWGGSYEQYF. The rearrangement links TRBV11-2 to TRBJ2-7; D may be TRBD2 (7 bases). Germline V gives CDR1 SGHAT, CDR2 FQNNGV. The CDR3 runs to 14 residues. Between the trimmed V and J ends, which lost 2 bases and 4 bases, there was a span of 12 bases.

The chain uses TRBV6-1 and TRBJ1-1; 7 nucleotides align to TRBD1. Germline-derived CDR1 and CDR2 are MNHNS and SASEGT. This CDR3 contains 13 residues. V lost 0 bases to trimming and J lost 11 bases; unmatched junction nucleotides: 6. CDR3 DNA sequence: TGTGCCAGCAGTGAAGCGTACAGGGGAGAGGCTTTCTTT. Translating it yields CASSEAYRGEAFF.

The chain links TRBV10-3 to TRBJ1-5; tentatively, D is TRBD1 (5 bases). The germline CDR1 and CDR2 sequences are ENHRY and SYGVKD. There are 13 residues in the CDR3. V lost 8 bases and J lost 7, with 15 bases in between. CDR3 region: CAIGEGAEQPQHF. CDR3 bases: TGTGCCATCGGGGAAGGGGCAGAACAGCCCCAGCATTTT.

The chain couples TRBV7-6 to TRBJ2-3, with 8 positions matching TRBD2. CDR1 and CDR2 (germline): SGHVS, FNYEAQ. CDR3 length equals 13 residues. The V and J ends lost 5 bases and 8 bases, in that order; junction bases with no gene match: 6. DNA of the CDR3: TGTGCCAGCAGCCCAATCGGGGGGGGTACGCAGTATTTT. Protein sequence: CASSPIGGGTQYF.